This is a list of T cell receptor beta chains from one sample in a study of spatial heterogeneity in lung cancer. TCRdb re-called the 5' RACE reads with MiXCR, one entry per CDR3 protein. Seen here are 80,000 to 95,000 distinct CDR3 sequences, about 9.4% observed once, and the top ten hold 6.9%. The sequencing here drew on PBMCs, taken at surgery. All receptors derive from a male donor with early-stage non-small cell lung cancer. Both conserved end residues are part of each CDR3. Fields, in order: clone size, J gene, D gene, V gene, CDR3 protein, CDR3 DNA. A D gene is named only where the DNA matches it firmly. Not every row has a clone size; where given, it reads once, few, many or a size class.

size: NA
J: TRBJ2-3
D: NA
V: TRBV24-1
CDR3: CATSRSGDTQYF
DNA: TGTGCCACCAGTCGATCGGGAGATACGCAGTATTTT

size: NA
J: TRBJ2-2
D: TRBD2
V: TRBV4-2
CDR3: CASSLRTSGAIGELFF
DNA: TGTGCCAGCAGCCTCCGGACTAGCGGAGCGATAGGGGAGCTGTTTTTT

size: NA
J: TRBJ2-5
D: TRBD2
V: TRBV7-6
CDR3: CASSPARGRSQTQYF
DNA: TGTGCCAGCAGCCCCGCTCGCGGGAGGTCGCAGACCCAGTACTTC

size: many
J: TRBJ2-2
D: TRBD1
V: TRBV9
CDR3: CASSPLRGPGELFF
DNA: TGTGCCAGCAGCCCACTTAGGGGGCCCGGGGAGCTGTTTTTT

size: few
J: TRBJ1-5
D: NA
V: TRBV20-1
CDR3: CSASRANQPQHF
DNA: TGCAGTGCTAGCAGGGCGAATCAGCCCCAGCATTTT

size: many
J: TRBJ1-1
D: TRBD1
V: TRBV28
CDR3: CASSPLRGRGMEAFF
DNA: TGTGCCAGCAGTCCCCTTAGGGGGCGGGGTATGGAAGCTTTCTTT

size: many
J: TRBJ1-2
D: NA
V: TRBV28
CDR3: CASSLLGEGGYTF
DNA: TGTGCCAGCAGTTTATTGGGAGAAGGAGGCTACACCTTC

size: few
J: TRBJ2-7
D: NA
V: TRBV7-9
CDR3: CASNNQGMLDEQYF
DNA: TGTGCCAGCAACAATCAGGGGATGTTAGACGAGCAGTACTTC

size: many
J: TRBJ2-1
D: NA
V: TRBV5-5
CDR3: CASSSAVHNEQFF
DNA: TGTGCCAGCAGCTCCGCCGTTCACAATGAGCAGTTCTTC

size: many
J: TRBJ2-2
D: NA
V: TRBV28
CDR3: CASSVATGELFF
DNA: TGTGCCAGCAGTGTAGCAACCGGGGAGCTGTTTTTT

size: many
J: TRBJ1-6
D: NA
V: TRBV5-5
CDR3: CASSLAGTNGSPLHF
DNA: TGTGCCAGCAGCTTGGCCGGGACCAACGGTTCACCCCTCCACTTT

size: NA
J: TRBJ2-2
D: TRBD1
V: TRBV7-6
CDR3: CASSPGQGARTGELFF
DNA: TGTGCCAGCAGCCCGGGACAGGGGGCGAGAACCGGGGAGCTGTTTTTT

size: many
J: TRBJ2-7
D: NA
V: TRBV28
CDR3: CASSIRRIEQYF
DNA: TGTGCCAGCAGTATACGACGGATCGAGCAGTACTTC

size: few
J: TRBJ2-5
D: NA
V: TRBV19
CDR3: CASSSVGGGGETQYF
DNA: TGTGCCAGTAGTTCCGTCGGGGGTGGAGGAGAGACCCAGTACTTC

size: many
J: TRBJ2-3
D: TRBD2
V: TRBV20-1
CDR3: CSAFVLAGVSNTQYF
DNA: TGCAGTGCCTTTGTCCTAGCGGGAGTTTCAAATACGCAGTATTTT

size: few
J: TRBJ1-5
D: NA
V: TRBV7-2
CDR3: CASSLGGRPQHF
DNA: TGTGCCAGCAGCTTAGGCGGGAGGCCCCAGCATTTT

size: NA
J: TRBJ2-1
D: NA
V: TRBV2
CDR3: CASSEGRFVEQFF
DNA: TGTGCCAGCAGTGAAGGGCGGTTTGTTGAGCAGTTCTTC

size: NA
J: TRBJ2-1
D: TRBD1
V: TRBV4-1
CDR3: CASSHPGTDRYNEQFF
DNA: TGCGCCAGCAGCCATCCCGGGACAGATCGCTACAATGAGCAGTTCTTC

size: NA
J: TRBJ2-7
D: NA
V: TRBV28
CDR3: CASRDVSSYEQYF
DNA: TGTGCCAGCAGGGACGTGAGCTCCTACGAGCAGTACTTC

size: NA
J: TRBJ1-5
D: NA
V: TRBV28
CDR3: CASSSGPGSNQPQHF
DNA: TGTGCCAGCAGCTCCGGACCCGGGAGCAATCAGCCCCAGCATTTT

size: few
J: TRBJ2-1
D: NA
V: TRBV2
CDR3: CASSGDSELYNEQFF
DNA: TGTGCCAGCAGTGGCGACAGCGAACTCTACAATGAGCAGTTCTTC

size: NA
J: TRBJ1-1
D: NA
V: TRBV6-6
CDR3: CASSYSLVNTEAFF
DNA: TGTGCCAGCAGTTATTCACTTGTGAACACTGAAGCTTTCTTT

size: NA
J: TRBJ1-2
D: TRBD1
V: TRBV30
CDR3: CAWNKGQGHYGYTF
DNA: TGTGCCTGGAATAAGGGACAGGGACACTATGGCTACACCTTC

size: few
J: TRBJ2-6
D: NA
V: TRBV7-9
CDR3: CAGSGESGANVLTF
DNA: TGTGCCGGATCCGGGGAGTCTGGGGCCAACGTCCTGACTTTC

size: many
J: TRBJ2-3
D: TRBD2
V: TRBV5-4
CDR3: CASSFLAGASADTQYF
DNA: TGTGCCAGCAGCTTTCTAGCGGGAGCCAGTGCGGATACGCAGTATTTT

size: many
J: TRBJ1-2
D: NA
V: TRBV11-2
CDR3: CASSLTLQGGYGYTF
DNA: TGTGCCAGCAGCTTAACATTACAGGGAGGTTATGGCTACACCTTC

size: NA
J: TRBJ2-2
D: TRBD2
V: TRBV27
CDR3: CASSLWLAGATGELFF
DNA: TGTGCCAGCAGTTTATGGCTAGCGGGGGCCACCGGGGAGCTGTTTTTT

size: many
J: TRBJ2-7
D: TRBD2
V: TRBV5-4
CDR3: CASSSTVAGGPYEQYF
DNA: TGTGCCAGCAGCTCAACTGTAGCGGGGGGGCCCTACGAGCAGTACTTC

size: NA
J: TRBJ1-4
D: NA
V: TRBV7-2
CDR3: CASSIRARNEKLFF
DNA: TGTGCCAGCAGCATCCGGGCTCGTAATGAAAAACTGTTTTTT

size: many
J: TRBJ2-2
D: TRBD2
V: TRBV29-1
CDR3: CSVEASGGKNTGELFF
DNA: TGCAGCGTTGAGGCTAGCGGGGGAAAGAACACCGGGGAGCTGTTTTTT

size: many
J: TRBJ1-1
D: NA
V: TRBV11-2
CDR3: CASSLRGGVSPEAFF
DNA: TGTGCCAGCAGCTTACGGGGAGGGGTGAGCCCTGAAGCTTTCTTT

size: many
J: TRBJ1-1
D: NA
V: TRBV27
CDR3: CASRFQGIGEAFF
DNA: TGTGCCAGCAGATTCCAGGGAATTGGTGAAGCTTTCTTT

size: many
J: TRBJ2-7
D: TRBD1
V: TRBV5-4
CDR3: CASSLVQGAHEQYF
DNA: TGTGCCAGCAGCTTAGTACAGGGGGCGCACGAGCAGTACTTC

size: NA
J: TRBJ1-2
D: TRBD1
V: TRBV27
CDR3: CASSLSTGTGPYYGYTF
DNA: TGTGCCAGCAGTCTATCGACCGGGACAGGCCCCTACTATGGCTACACCTTC

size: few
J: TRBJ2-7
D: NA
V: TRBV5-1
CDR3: CASSSLAPSSYEQYF
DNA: TGCGCCAGCAGCTCACTAGCCCCGAGCTCCTACGAGCAGTACTTC

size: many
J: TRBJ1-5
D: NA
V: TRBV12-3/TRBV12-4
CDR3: CASSSVYQPQHF
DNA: TGTGCCAGCAGTTCAGTGTATCAGCCCCAGCATTTT

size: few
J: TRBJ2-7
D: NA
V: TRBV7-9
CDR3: CASSLLGTGSYEQYF
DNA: TGTGCCAGCAGCTTATTAGGGACCGGCTCCTACGAGCAGTACTTC

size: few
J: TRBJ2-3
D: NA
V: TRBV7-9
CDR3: CASRPPTGSPTDTQYF
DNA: TGTGCCAGCAGACCCCCTACAGGTTCGCCCACAGATACGCAGTATTTT

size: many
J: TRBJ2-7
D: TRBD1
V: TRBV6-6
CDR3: CASRGTDSYEQYF
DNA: TGTGCCAGCAGAGGGACAGACTCCTACGAGCAGTACTTC

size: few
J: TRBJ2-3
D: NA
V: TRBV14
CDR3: CASSTGHFTDTQYF
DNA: TGTGCCAGCAGCACGGGACACTTCACAGATACGCAGTATTTT

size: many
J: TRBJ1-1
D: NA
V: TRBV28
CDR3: CASSLPSAPGTEAFF
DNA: TGTGCCAGCTCTCTACCGAGCGCCCCGGGCACTGAAGCTTTCTTT

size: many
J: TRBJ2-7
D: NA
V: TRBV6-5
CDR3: CASSYSGGESGYEQYF
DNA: TGTGCCAGCAGTTACTCTGGTGGGGAATCTGGCTACGAGCAGTACTTC

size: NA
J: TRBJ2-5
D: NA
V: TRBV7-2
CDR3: CASSFRANVNLETQYF
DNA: TGTGCCAGCAGCTTCAGGGCCAACGTTAATTTAGAGACCCAGTACTTC

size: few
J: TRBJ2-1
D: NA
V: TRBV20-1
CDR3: CSASITSWGHNEQFF
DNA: TGCAGTGCTAGTATAACTAGTTGGGGGCACAATGAGCAGTTCTTC

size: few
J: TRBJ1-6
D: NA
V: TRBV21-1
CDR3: CASSKEGAGNSPLHF
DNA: TGTGCCAGCAGCAAAGAGGGGGCGGGAAATTCACCCCTCCACTTT

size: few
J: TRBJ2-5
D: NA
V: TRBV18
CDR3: CASSPPVTETQYF
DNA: TGTGCCAGCTCACCACCGGTGACAGAGACCCAGTACTTC

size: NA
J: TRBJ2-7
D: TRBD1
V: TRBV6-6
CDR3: CASSFGTGFYEQYF
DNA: TGTGCCAGCAGTTTCGGGACAGGGTTTTACGAGCAGTACTTC

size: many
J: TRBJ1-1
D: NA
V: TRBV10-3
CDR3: CAISETGYTEAFF
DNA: TGTGCCATCAGTGAGACAGGGTACACTGAAGCTTTCTTT

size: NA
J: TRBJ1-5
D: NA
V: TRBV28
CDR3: CASSLRGVGNSQHF
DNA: TGTGCCAGCAGTTTGCGGGGCGTGGGAAATTCCCAGCATTTT

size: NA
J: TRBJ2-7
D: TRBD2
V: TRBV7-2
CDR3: CASGREHEQYF
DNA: TGTGCCAGCGGGCGGGAGCACGAGCAGTACTTC

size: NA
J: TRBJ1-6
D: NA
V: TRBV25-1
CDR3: CASSGSLKNSPLHF
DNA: TGTGCCAGCAGTGGAAGCCTAAAGAATTCACCCCTCCACTTT

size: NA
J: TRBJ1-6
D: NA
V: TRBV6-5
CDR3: CASSGLTVNSPLHF
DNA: TGTGCCAGCAGTGGCCTGACAGTCAATTCACCCCTCCACTTT

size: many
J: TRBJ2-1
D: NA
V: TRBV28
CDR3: CASSSTGSLGYNEQFF
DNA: TGTGCCAGCAGTTCTACAGGGTCTTTGGGGTACAATGAGCAGTTCTTC

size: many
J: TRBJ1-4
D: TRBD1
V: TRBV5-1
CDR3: CASRRTGNHEEKLFF
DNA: TGCGCCAGCAGACGGACAGGGAATCATGAGGAAAAACTGTTTTTT

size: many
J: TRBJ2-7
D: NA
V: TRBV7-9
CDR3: CASSFGSYEQYF
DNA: TGTGCCAGCAGCTTTGGCAGCTACGAGCAGTACTTC

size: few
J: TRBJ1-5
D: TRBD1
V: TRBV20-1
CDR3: CSATQGNNQPQHF
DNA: TGCAGTGCTACACAGGGGAACAATCAGCCCCAGCATTTT

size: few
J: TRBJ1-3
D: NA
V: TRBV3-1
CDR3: CASSVYSGNTIYF
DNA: TGTGCCAGCAGCGTATACTCTGGAAACACCATATATTTT

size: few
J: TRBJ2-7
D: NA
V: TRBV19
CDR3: CASGQYYEQYF
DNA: TGTGCCAGCGGACAGTACTACGAGCAGTACTTC

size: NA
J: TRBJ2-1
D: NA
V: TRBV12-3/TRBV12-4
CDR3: CASSLLGEQFF
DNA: TGTGCCAGCAGTTTGTTGGGGGAGCAGTTCTTC

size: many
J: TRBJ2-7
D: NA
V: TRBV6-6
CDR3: CASSYSMYEQYF
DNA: TGTGCCAGCAGTTACTCTATGTACGAGCAGTACTTC